Sequencing of this T cell receptor (beta chain) was carried out in a study of cytomegalovirus exposure and HLA in healthy donors. Remarks on this clone: Its specificity is not known.

Study-level findings and limits: Reportedly, fewer N-insertions than the approximately 700-donor mean appeared in an Asian-associated ancestry cluster in a later analysis. TCR beta chains associated with HLA were, in a later analysis, more clonally expanded than equally common others.

V lost 2 bases and J lost 2, with 7 bases in between. CDR1 and CDR2 (germline): MNHEY, SMNVEV (reference sequence). The CDR3 covers 15 residues. The PCR used 60 Vbeta and 13 Jbeta primers. The table came from immunoSEQ multiplex PCR; TCRdb's copy has only in-frame clones and leaves some out. Of 140,000 to 150,000 clones listed, about 80% were seen once; the top ten hold roughly 2.9%. The sequenced sample consisted of PBMCs. The gene calls are TRBV27 and TRBJ2-6; D gene ambiguous. The receptor's source is a female donor in good health and CMV-seronegative. Here the CDR3 DNA reads TGTGCCAGCAGTTTAATAGAGGCTGGGGCCAACGTCCTGACTTTC. It encodes CASSLIEAGANVLTF.